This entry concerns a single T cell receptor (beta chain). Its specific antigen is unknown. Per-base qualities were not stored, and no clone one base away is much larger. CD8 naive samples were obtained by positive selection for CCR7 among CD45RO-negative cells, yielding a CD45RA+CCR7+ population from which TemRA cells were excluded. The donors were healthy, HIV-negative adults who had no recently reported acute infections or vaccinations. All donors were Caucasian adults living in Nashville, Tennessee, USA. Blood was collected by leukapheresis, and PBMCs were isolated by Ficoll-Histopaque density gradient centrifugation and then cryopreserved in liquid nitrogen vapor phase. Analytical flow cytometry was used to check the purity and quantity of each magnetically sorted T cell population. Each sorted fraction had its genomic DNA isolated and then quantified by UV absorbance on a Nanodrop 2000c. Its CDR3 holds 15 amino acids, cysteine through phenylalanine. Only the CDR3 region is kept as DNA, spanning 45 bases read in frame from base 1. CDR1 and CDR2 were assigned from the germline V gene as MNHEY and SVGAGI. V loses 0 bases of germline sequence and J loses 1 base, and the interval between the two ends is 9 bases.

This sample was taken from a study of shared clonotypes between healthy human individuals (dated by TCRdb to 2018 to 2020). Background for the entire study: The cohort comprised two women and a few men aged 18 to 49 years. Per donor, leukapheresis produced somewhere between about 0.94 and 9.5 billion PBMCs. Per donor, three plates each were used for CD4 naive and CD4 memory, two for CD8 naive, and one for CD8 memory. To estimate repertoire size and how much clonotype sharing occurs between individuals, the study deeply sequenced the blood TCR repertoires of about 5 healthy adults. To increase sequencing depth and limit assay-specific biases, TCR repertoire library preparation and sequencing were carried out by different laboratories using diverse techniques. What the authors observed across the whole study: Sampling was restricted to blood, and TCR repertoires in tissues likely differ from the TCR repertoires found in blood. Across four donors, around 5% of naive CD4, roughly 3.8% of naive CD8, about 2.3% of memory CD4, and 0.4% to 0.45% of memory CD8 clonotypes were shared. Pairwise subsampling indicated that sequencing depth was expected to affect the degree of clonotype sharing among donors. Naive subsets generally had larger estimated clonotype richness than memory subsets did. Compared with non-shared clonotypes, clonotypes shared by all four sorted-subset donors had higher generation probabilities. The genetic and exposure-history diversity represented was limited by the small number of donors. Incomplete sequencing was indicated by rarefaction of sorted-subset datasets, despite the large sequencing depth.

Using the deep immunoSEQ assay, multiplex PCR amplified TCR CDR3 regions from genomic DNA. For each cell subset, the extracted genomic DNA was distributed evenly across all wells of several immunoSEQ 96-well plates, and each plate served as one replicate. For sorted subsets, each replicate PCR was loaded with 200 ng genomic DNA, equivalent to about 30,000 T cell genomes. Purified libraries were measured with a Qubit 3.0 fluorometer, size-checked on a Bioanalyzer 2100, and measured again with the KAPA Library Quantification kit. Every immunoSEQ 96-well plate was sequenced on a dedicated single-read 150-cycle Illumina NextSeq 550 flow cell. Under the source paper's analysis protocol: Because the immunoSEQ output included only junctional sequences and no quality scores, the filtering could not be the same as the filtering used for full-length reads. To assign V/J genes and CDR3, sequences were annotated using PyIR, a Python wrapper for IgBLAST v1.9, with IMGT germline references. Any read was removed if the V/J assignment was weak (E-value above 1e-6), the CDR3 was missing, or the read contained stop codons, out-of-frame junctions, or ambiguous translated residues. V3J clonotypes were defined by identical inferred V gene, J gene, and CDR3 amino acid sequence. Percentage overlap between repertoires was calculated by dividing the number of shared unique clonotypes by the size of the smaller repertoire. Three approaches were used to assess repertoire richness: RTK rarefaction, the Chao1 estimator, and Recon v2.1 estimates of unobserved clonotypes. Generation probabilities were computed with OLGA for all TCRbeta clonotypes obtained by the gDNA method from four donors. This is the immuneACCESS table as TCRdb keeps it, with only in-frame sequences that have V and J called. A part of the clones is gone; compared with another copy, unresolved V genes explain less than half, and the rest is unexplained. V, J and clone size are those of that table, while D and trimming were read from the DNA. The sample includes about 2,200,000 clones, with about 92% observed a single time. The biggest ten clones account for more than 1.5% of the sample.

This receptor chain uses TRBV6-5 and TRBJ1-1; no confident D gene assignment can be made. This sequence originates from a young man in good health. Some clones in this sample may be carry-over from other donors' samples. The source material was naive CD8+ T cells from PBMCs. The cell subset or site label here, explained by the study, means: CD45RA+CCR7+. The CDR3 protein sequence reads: CASSYSMMGNTEAFF. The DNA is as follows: TGTGCCAGCAGTTACTCAATGATGGGGAACACTGAAGCTTTCTTT.